This T cell receptor beta chain stems from a study of early stage breast cancer tumors. About the study: ER+/PR+/HER2- status applied to about 70% of the 16 invasive breast tumors.

Study findings and constraints: Blood repertoires resembled normal breast more than tumor. Enriched TCRB sequences shared across patients were mostly commonly generated sequences.

Comments on this clone: The antigen is not known.

The table came from immunoSEQ multiplex PCR; TCRdb's copy has only in-frame clones and leaves some out. The sample holds around 50,000 clones, 75% to 85% seen once. V lost 0 bases, J lost 6 bases, and 3 bases stayed unmatched. Germline V gene data show CDR1 as SGHRS and CDR2 as YFSETQ. The CDR3 contains 14 residues. Sequences were obtained from blood. The source is a person aged 50-59 years with breast cancer. The chain has TRBV5-1 and TRBJ2-7, with 10 bases identical to TRBD1. The CDR3 spells CASSLGTGGSEQYF. The CDR3 region has the DNA TGCGCCAGCAGCTTGGGGACAGGGGGTTCCGAGCAGTACTTC. Full variable domain (missing parts from reference TRBV5-1 and TRBJ2-7): KAGVTQTPRYLIKTRGQQVTLSCSPISGHRSVSWYQQTPGQGLQFLFEYFSETQRNKGNFPGRFSGRQFSNSRSEMNVSTLELGDSALYLCASSLGTGGSEQYFGPGTRLTVT.